This T cell receptor beta chain was sequenced in a study of blood T cell repertoires in COVID-19. Libraries were prepared by immunoSEQ multiplex PCR; TCRdb keeps only in-frame clonotypes and omits some of them. Of approximately 670,000 clones in the sample, about 87% were seen once. The CDR3 is 15 amino acids. Looked up from germline, CDR1 is SGDLS and CDR2 is YYNGEE. V trimming: 4 bases; J trimming: 6 bases; junction bases outside the gene matches: 10. The sequence was obtained from a woman between 18 and 30 years old with acute or convalescent COVID-19. This chain joins TRBV9 and TRBJ2-3; 8 bases are shared with TRBD2. The sample taken for sequencing was peripheral blood. Here the CDR3 reads CASSSAGGAGDTQYF. CDR3 DNA: TGTGCCAGCAGCTCCGCCGGGGGGGCCGGGGATACGCAGTATTTT.